This T cell receptor (beta chain) was identified in a study of regulatory T cells in long-lasting Graves disease. On the study more broadly: Positivity for TSH receptor antibodies plus over 5 years of antithyroid drugs meant persistent Graves' disease. Overall study findings and caveats: Persistent patients had a count of shared public clonotypes (more than 2,500) that exceeded that of new patients (approximately 1,000). Newly diagnosed patients had higher TCR diversity than persistent Graves' patients did.

Regarding time point: persistent/refractory GD, antithyroid drugs over 5 years with positive TRAb. The TCR library was made from RNA that had been extracted from PBMCs in TRIzol. Patients hailed from an endocrinology department in Xi'an, China. Building of the TCR beta libraries involved iRepertoire HTBI primers and Arm-PCR of CDR3 regions. TCRdb analysed the multiplex PCR reads with MiXCR anew, one entry per CDR3 protein. The sample lists 350,000 to 450,000 distinct CDR3 sequences, approximately 25% seen once, with less than 30% in the top ten. About this clonotype: Its specificity is unknown.

The source is a woman in her thirties or forties with Graves disease. The sample consisted of peripheral blood mononuclear cells (PBMCs), taken when the disease was refractory, from a patient treated with antithyroid drugs.

The CDR3 sequence is CASSAWTVSFSQPQHF. In nucleotides, the CDR3 is TGTGCCAGTAGTGCATGGACAGTGAGCTTCAGTCAGCCCCAGCATTTT. The V and J genes are TRBV19 and TRBJ1-5, with a weak D call TRBD1 (6 bases). Between the trimmed V and J ends, which lost 5 bases and 6 bases, there was a span of 20 bases. Germline V gene sequence: CDR1 LNHDA, CDR2 SQIVND (reference sequence). The CDR3 spans 16 residues.